This entry describes one T cell receptor beta chain. What it binds is unknown. These data are taken from a study of OX40 agonist ivuxolimab in advanced cancers. Data came from immunoSEQ multiplex PCR; TCRdb stores just in-frame clones and leaves some out. In the table there are 70,000 or so clones, about 90% of which are singletons. Study outcomes and limitations: Some of the nonresponding patients also showed low levels of normalized T-cell clonal expansion.

Looked up from germline, CDR1 is SGHAT and CDR2 is FQNNGV. V lost 7 bases to trimming and J lost 1 base, with 9 bases between them. This CDR3 has 13 residues. Sequenced material: CD4+ or CD8+ T cells sorted from blood, taken in a trial of the OX40 agonist ivuxolimab. The chain links TRBV11-2 to TRBJ2-3, with D possibly TRBD2 on 5 matching bases. The receptor was isolated from an adult with an advanced solid tumor such as melanoma, head and neck, liver or kidney cancer. CDR3 amino acids: CASTLGGTDTQYF. In DNA, the CDR3 is TGTGCCAGCACCCTCGGGGGCACAGATACGCAGTATTTT.